Below are 2 T cell receptor beta chains sequenced from a single sample in a study of blood T cell repertoires in COVID-19. The repertoire was sequenced with immunoSEQ multiplex PCR; TCRdb's copy has only in-frame clones and lacks some. Here the sample spans about 20,000 clones, 79% being singletons. The sample taken for sequencing was peripheral blood. Receptors were obtained from a man at least 80 years old with acute or convalescent COVID-19.

The CDR3 here is CASSLGAASYNSPLHF. The CDR3 coding sequence is TGTGCCAGCAGTTTGGGGGCAGCGAGCTATAATTCACCCCTCCACTTT. This chain links TRBV27 with TRBJ1-6, with D possibly TRBD1 on 6 matching bases. The CDR3 length is 16 residues. V was clipped by 3 bases and J by 3 bases, with 12 bases between them. Germline values: CDR1 MNHEY, CDR2 SMNVEV (reference sequence).

J is TRBJ2-7 and V is TRBV7-2; a weak D match, TRBD1 (6 bases). This CDR3 is 14 amino acids long. Trimming cost V 2 bases and J 8 bases, with 16 bases left between them. The germline V gene encodes CDR1 SGHTA and CDR2 FQGNSA. CDR3 DNA: TGTGCCAGCAGCTTAACCCCCGTGGGGGCACAGCAGTACTTC. Protein sequence: CASSLTPVGAQQYF.